Listed below are T cell receptor beta chains from one sample, sequenced in a study of blood T cell repertoires in COVID-19. Produced via immunoSEQ multiplex PCR; TCRdb's table is partial and in-frame only. The top ten hold around 3.5% of the sample, which has 230,000 or so clones, around 81% seen once. Sequencing was performed on PBMCs or T cells enriched from blood (not recorded which). The receptors originated from a man aged 50-59 years who had recovered from COVID-19. CDR3s include the opening cysteine and the closing phenylalanine or tryptophan.

V: TRBV10-3; J: TRBJ2-1; CDR3: CAIRGAGTNSYNEQFF
V: TRBV18; J: TRBJ2-7; CDR3: CASSPLGQGAYEQYF
V: TRBV7-3; J: TRBJ2-1; CDR3: CASSPGTSGRGEQFF
V: TRBV7-2; J: TRBJ2-4; CDR3: CASSSSGRAGAKNIQYF
V: TRBV7-3; J: TRBJ2-3; CDR3: CASSRTGGADTQYF
V: TRBV4-2; J: TRBJ2-7; CDR3: CASSQDHGGTYEQYF
V: TRBV10-3; J: TRBJ1-3; CDR3: CAISPRRGLGTGGNTIYF
V: TRBV5-1; J: TRBJ2-2; CDR3: CASDRGDTGELFF
V: TRBV7-2; J: TRBJ2-3; CDR3: CASTWTSGRTDTQYF
V: TRBV5-1; J: TRBJ2-5; CDR3: CASSRGTYQETQYF
V: TRBV6-5; J: TRBJ2-7; CDR3: CASARGGSYEQYF
V: TRBV10-1; J: TRBJ2-1; CDR3: CASGPSGLSYNEQFF
V: TRBV7-3; J: TRBJ2-2; CDR3: CASSYKRGSTGELFF
V: TRBV5-5; J: TRBJ2-3; CDR3: CASSLGAGVGTDTQYF
V: TRBV7-7; J: TRBJ2-2; CDR3: CASSSSGFRTGELFF
V: TRBV10-3; J: TRBJ1-1; CDR3: CAISGLGTGINTEAFF
V: TRBV19; J: TRBJ2-2; CDR3: CASSIEFGRNTGELFF
V: TRBV7-3; J: TRBJ2-5; CDR3: CASSLTGHRQETQYF
V: TRBV28; J: TRBJ1-4; CDR3: CASRYRGQGEKLFF
V: TRBV5-1; J: TRBJ2-1; CDR3: CASSLVLAEQFF
V: TRBV3-1/TRBV3-2; J: TRBJ2-1; CDR3: CASSQLGVNEQFF
V: TRBV7-3; J: TRBJ2-3; CDR3: CASSLSQGLGTDTQYF
V: TRBV30; J: TRBJ1-4; CDR3: CAWTGRQAHNEKLFF
V: TRBV7-8; J: TRBJ2-3; CDR3: CASSLVPQATDTQYF
V: TRBV11-3; J: TRBJ2-1; CDR3: CASSPLAGGTSGSYNEQFF
V: TRBV9; J: TRBJ2-7; CDR3: CASSVREGLRDGVYEQYF
V: TRBV11-2; J: TRBJ1-5; CDR3: CASSLGSKGGPQHF
V: TRBV5-1; J: TRBJ2-1; CDR3: CASSALNWRGSSYNEQFF
V: TRBV5-1; J: TRBJ2-1; CDR3: CASSLAISGTGVYNEQFF
V: TRBV2; J: TRBJ2-1; CDR3: CASILTSGSGNEQFF
V: TRBV19; J: TRBJ2-5; CDR3: CASSSPGQPPETQYF
V: TRBV11-2; J: TRBJ1-5; CDR3: CASSPGTGNQPQHF
V: TRBV11-2; J: TRBJ2-1; CDR3: CASSLGTGTHNEQFF
V: TRBV9; J: TRBJ2-7; CDR3: CASSHPGASGRKSSYEQYF
V: TRBV7-2; J: TRBJ2-3; CDR3: CASSLRSRAADTQYF
V: TRBV3-1/TRBV3-2; J: TRBJ2-1; CDR3: CASSPTGNEQFF
V: TRBV6-6; J: TRBJ1-2; CDR3: CASRDLRNYGYTF
V: TRBV7-2; J: TRBJ2-1; CDR3: CASKWSTLGDEQFF
V: TRBV7-7; J: TRBJ2-7; CDR3: CASSPAAGGEQYF
V: TRBV20-1; J: TRBJ1-3; CDR3: CSALTGNTIYF
V: TRBV18; J: TRBJ1-1; CDR3: CASSPGRAQGTEAFF
V: TRBV19; J: TRBJ2-1; CDR3: CASSIGLLAGVSNEQFF
V: TRBV19; J: TRBJ1-4; CDR3: CASSRGQPVPEKLFF
V: TRBV2; J: TRBJ1-3; CDR3: CATRTGTSGNTIYF
V: TRBV7-8; J: TRBJ2-1; CDR3: CASSLALFGTGLNEQFF
V: TRBV24-1; J: TRBJ2-2; CDR3: CATSDLTGTGSSGELFF
V: TRBV2; J: TRBJ2-7; CDR3: CASSDADSSSYEQYF
V: TRBV7-2; J: TRBJ2-7; CDR3: CASSLTTGREQYF
V: TRBV5-1; J: TRBJ1-2; CDR3: CASSPPQPVDRAPYGYTF